This T cell receptor (beta chain) is from a study of blood T cells in healthy people across ages. Study background: There was about one barcoded beta molecule captured by template switching per two T cells. The study's findings and limits: The unsorted PBMCs prevented any conclusive comparison of naive versus antigen-experienced cells.

With regard to this clonotype: The antigen remains undetermined.

The germline gives CDR1 LGHNA, CDR2 YSLEER. The CDR3 is 18 residues long. J was trimmed by 1 base and V by 3 bases; bases with no gene match: 13. Total RNA was extracted at no less than 6 micrograms per sample. It was with a sample-barcoded 5' primer and a J-beta primer mix that a second PCR of about 7 to 12 cycles was run. Each cDNA molecule received a tag from a template-switch adaptor that had 12 random nucleotides. One entry per CDR3 protein results from TCRdb running MiXCR on the 5' RACE reads. The data show roughly 1,300,000 distinct CDR3 sequences, 45% to 70% seen once. Material: blood. This rearrangement joins TRBV4-3 to TRBJ1-2, with 8 bases that match TRBD1. The TCR comes from a man in his late teens or twenties in good health. The DNA for the CDR3 is TGCGCCAGCAGCCAGCTAGGACAGGGACGTACTTTTAACTATGGCTACACCTTC. Its translation is CASSQLGQGRTFNYGYTF.